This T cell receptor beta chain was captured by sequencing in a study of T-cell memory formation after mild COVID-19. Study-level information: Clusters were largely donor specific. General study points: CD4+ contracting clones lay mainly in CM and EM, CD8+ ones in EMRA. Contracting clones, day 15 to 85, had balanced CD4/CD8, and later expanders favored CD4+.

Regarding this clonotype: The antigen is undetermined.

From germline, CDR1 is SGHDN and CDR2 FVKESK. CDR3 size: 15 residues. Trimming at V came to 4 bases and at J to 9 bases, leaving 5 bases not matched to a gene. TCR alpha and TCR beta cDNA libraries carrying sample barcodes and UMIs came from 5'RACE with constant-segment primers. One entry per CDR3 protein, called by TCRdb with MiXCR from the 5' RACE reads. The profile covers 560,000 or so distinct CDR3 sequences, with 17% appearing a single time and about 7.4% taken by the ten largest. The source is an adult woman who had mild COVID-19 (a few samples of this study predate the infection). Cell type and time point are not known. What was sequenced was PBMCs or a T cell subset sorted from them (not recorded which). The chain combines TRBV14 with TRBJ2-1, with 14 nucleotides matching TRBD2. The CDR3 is CASSRTGLAGVEQFF. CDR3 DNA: TGTGCCAGCAGCCGTACGGGACTAGCGGGAGTTGAGCAGTTCTTC.